Sequencing of this T cell receptor beta chain was carried out in a study of cytotoxic CD8 clonotypes in ibrutinib-treated CLL. Germline CDR1 and CDR2: SGHVS and FQNEAQ. J was trimmed by 4 bases and V by 5 bases; bases with no gene match: 10. The CDR3 totals 15 residues. The assay was immunoSEQ multiplex PCR, and TCRdb's table has in-frame clones only and misses some. The profile shows under 150,000 clones, approximately 80% of them singletons. Sequenced here: PBMCs, sampled after 36 months of ibrutinib treatment. V usage is TRBV7-8 and J usage is TRBJ2-7, with 8 nucleotides matching TRBD1. This clonotype was obtained from a human donor with chronic lymphocytic leukemia. The CDR3 region has the DNA TGTGCCAGCAGCCCGGGACAGGAAATACAATACGAGCAGTACTTC. The encoded protein is CASSPGQEIQYEQYF. Full variable domain (rest looked up from reference TRBV7-8 and TRBJ2-7): GAGVSQSPRYKVAKRGQDVALRCDPISGHVSLFWYQQALGQGPEFLTYFQNEAQLDKSGLPSDRFFAERPEGSVSTLKIQRTQQEDSAVYLCASSPGQEIQYEQYFGPGTRLTVT.